This TCR beta chain was captured by sequencing in a study of regulatory T cells in long-lasting Graves disease. This clonotype occurred a few times. Arm-PCR of CDR3 regions and iRepertoire HTBI primers were used to build TCR beta libraries. MiXCR, applied by TCRdb to the multiplex PCR reads, yields one record per CDR3 protein. This table holds 300,000 to 500,000 distinct CDR3 sequences, around 21% found once. Regarding time point: persistent/refractory GD, antithyroid drugs over 5 years with positive TRAb. Scientists built the TCR library using RNA that was extracted from PBMCs. The sequencing used peripheral blood mononuclear cells (PBMCs), collected when the disease was refractory, from a patient treated with antithyroid drugs. The sequence was obtained from a female donor with Graves disease.

Written as DNA, the CDR3 is TGTGCCAGCAGTCATCGGGGGGGCAATTCACCCCTCCACTTT. As protein: CASSHRGGNSPLHF. This chain links TRBV6-1 with TRBJ1-6; possibly TRBD1 for D (6 bases). Germline V lookup: CDR1 MNHNS, CDR2 SASEGT. CDR3 size: 14 residues. V was trimmed by 5 bases and J by 7 bases, leaving 12 bases between them.